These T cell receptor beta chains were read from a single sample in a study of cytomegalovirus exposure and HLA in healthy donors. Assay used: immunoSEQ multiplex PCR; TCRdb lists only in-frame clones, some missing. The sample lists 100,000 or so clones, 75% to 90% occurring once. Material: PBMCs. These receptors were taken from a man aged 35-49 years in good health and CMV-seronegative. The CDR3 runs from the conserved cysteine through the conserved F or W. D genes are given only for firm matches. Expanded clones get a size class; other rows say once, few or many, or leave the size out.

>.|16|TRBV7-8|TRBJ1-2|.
CASSLSTGRSSPGYTF
TGTGCCAGCAGCTTAAGTACCGGGAGGAGTTCGCCTGGCTACACCTTC
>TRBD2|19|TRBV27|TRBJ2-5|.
CASSSYPGLAGGRQETQYF
TGTGCCAGCAGTTCATATCCGGGACTAGCGGGGGGTAGACAAGAGACCCAGTACTTC
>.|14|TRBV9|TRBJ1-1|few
CASSPGLLGTEAFF
TGTGCCAGCAGCCCTGGACTTTTGGGCACTGAAGCTTTCTTT
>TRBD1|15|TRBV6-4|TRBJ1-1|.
CASRVGTGMNTEAFF
TGTGCCAGCAGGGTCGGGACAGGTATGAACACTGAAGCTTTCTTT
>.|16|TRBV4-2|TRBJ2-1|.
CASSQEVGIVNWEQFF
TGTGCCAGCAGCCAAGAGGTCGGGATTGTAAATTGGGAGCAGTTCTTC
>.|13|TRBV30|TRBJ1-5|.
CAWNGLFGQPQHF
TGTGCCTGGAACGGTCTATTTGGTCAGCCCCAGCATTTT
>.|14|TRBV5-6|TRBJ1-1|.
CASSSGLSGGEAFF
TGTGCCAGCAGCTCTGGTCTCTCAGGAGGTGAAGCTTTCTTT
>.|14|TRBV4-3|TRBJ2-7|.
CASSQDWETYEQYF
TGCGCCAGCAGCCAAGATTGGGAGACCTACGAGCAGTACTTC
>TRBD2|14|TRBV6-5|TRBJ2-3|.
CASRDSGGGGTQYF
TGTGCCAGCAGGGATAGCGGGGGCGGGGGTACGCAGTATTTT
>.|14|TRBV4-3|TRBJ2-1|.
CASSQEPRSGEQFF
TGCGCCAGCAGCCAAGAGCCCCGCAGTGGTGAGCAGTTCTTC
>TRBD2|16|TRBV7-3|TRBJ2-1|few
CASSSLTSGGYNEQFF
TGTGCCAGCAGCTCTCTGACTAGCGGGGGCTACAATGAGCAGTTCTTC